The 31 T cell receptor beta chains below all came from one sample that was sequenced in a study of tumor-infiltrating lymphocytes in primary liver carcinoma. TCR beta cDNA was reverse-transcribed from around 0.55 ug of total RNA. The reaction used a constant-region primer and ProtoScript II reverse transcriptase. TCR beta libraries came from three nested multiplex PCR rounds using slightly modified ARM-PCR. Each of the first two PCR rounds ran approximately 11 cycles with TRBV1-TRBV30 forward and C-beta reverse primers. TCRdb redid the calling of the multiplex PCR reads with MiXCR, one entry per CDR3 protein. Of under 200,000 distinct CDR3 sequences listed, approximately 65% are singletons. Germline DNA was also extracted, and blood RNA derived from unsorted whole blood. Sequencing input: peripheral blood. The receptors shown here come from a woman in her sixties or seventies with primary liver carcinoma and hepatitis B virus infection.

The chain joins TRBV5-1 to TRBJ2-2; 10 positions agree with TRBD1. CDR1 is SGHRS, CDR2 YFSETQ, per germline. V dropped 3 bases and J dropped 8; count of bases not matched to a gene: 10. The CDR3 spans 16 residues. The CDR3 DNA is TGCGCCAGCAGCTCGTCGACAGGGGGCGCATCTGGGGAGCTGTTTTTT. Its protein product is CASSSSTGGASGELFF.

Regarding this clonotype: This may arise from a read error, as a much more abundant clone is one base away. The chain links TRBV12-3 or TRBV12-4 to TRBJ1-6, with TRBD1 as a possible D gene (5 bases). Trimming took off 3 bases at V and 6 bases at J, with 15 bases between the two ends. The CDR3 covers 16 residues. The CDR3 here is CASSFEAGSINSPLHF. The CDR3 region has the DNA TGTGCCAGCAGTTTCGAAGCAGGGTCCATTAATTCACCCCTCCACTTT.

Comments on this clonotype: A much larger clone is a single base away; this may be a read error. The chain combines TRBV6-5 with TRBJ2-2; tentatively, D is TRBD2 (6 bases). Germline CDR1 is MNHEY and CDR2 is SVGAGI. V was trimmed by 5 bases and J by 0 bases, leaving 10 bases between them. CDR3 size: 15 residues. CDR3 DNA: TGTGCCAGCAGTCGCGGGGTAACGAACACCGGGGAGCTGTTTTTT. Its translation: CASSRGVTNTGELFF.

The rearrangement joins TRBV11-3 to TRBJ2-2; D is ambiguous. Germline loops: CDR1 SGHNT, CDR2 YENEEA. The CDR3 extends over 12 amino acids. In DNA, the CDR3 is TGTACAAGCAGTAAGACACCCGGGGAGCTGTTTTTT. This codes for CTSSKTPGELFF.

As concerns this clonotype: Relative to the germline gene, one junction end is altered; a read error may explain this. This chain joins TRBV5-1 and TRBJ2-3; 9 positions match TRBD1. The better agreement between TRBJ1-5 and the DNA end casts doubt on the J call. The germline CDR1 and CDR2 sequences are SGHRS and YFSETQ. The CDR3 is 14 amino acids. CDR3 amino acids: CASSLGQGADTQHF. The CDR3 nucleotides read TGCGCCAGTAGCTTGGGACAGGGAGCAGATACGCAGCATTTT.

With regard to this clonotype: A much larger clone is a single base away; this may be a read error. This chain connects TRBV12-3 or TRBV12-4 to TRBJ1-1; D perhaps matches TRBD1 (6 bases). The CDR3 totals 13 residues. Trimming cost V 6 bases and J 5 bases, with 13 bases left between them. CDR3 nucleotide sequence: TGTGCCAGCAGAGATACAGGGAGGACTGAAGCTTTCTTT. Its protein is CASRDTGRTEAFF.

This clonotype appeared a single time. This may arise from a read error, as a much more abundant clone is one base away. This rearrangement joins TRBV4-2 to TRBJ2-3; D gene uncertain. V shed 5 bases and J shed 7 bases, with 16 bases lying between them. Germline CDR1 LGHNA, CDR2 YNFKEQ. This CDR3 spans 14 amino acids. The CDR3 nucleotides are TGTGCCAGCAGCGCTCGGAACTCCGAACATACGCAGTATTTT. Its translation: CASSARNSEHTQYF.

The chain has TRBV11-2 and TRBJ2-1; D is perhaps TRBD2 (6 bases). Germline loops: CDR1 SGHAT, CDR2 FQNNGV. This CDR3 spans 15 amino acids. V was trimmed by 5 bases and J by 6 bases, leaving 17 bases between them. In nucleotides, the CDR3 is TGTGCCAGCAGCGAGACTAGAGGGAGTGCCAATGAGCAGTTCTTC. It yields the protein CASSETRGSANEQFF.

A remark on this clonotype: A single base separates this from a much larger clone, so it may be a read error. The gene calls are TRBV6-2 or TRBV6-3 and TRBJ2-3, with TRBD2 matching over 7 bases. The CDR3 length is 16 residues. The germline CDR1 and CDR2 sequences are MNHEY and SVGEGT. CDR3 protein: CVSSYSQGGSLDTQYF. The CDR3 DNA sequence: TGTGTCAGCAGTTACTCGCAGGGCGGGAGTCTAGATACGCAGTATTTT.

The rearrangement joins TRBV11-2 to TRBJ1-1; tentatively, D is TRBD1 (6 bases). CDR3 length: 17 residues. V was cut by 5 bases and J by 2 bases, with 21 bases left in between. Germline-derived CDR1 and CDR2 are SGHAT and FQNNGV. The CDR3 coding sequence is TGTGCCAGCAGCCCCTCATTCGACAGGAATATAAACACTGAAGCTTTCTTT. Translation gives CASSPSFDRNINTEAFF.

Ten or more counts support this clonotype. The CDR3 reads CASSFRPRGAGRNRESNEQFF. The CDR3 nucleotides are TGTGCCAGCAGCTTCCGCCCCAGGGGTGCGGGCAGAAATCGCGAGTCAAATGAGCAGTTCTTC. The chain uses TRBV11-2 and TRBJ2-1; weak D call: TRBD1 (6 bases). V dropped 3 bases and J dropped 7 bases, with 34 bases sitting between them. This CDR3 comprises 21 residues. Germline V gene data show CDR1 as SGHAT and CDR2 as FQNNGV.

The V call is TRBV30, the J call TRBJ2-2; TRBD2 matches 10 bases. In germline, CDR1 is GTSNPN, CDR2 SVGIG (reference sequence). CDR3 length: 15 residues. The V and J ends lost 2 bases and 2 bases, in that order; junction bases with no gene match: 2. CDR3 in DNA: TGTGCCTGGAGTCTACTAGCGGGAAACACCGGGGAGCTGTTTTTT. As protein: CAWSLLAGNTGELFF.

For this clonotype: The conserved phenylalanine or tryptophan normally closing the CDR3 is absent here, so this likely arose from a read error. V usage is TRBV11-1 and J usage is TRBJ2-1; 11 bases agree with TRBD2. The CDR3 contains 17 residues. The V gene end was trimmed by 6 bases and the J gene end by 4 bases; junction bases not matched to a gene: 11. Looked up from germline, CDR1 is SGHAT and CDR2 is FQDESV (reference sequence). CDR3 nucleotide sequence: TGTGCCAGCAGACCGGGACTAGCGGATTCAACTTACAATGAGCAGTTCGTC. Residues: CASRPGLADSTYNEQFV.

A word on this clonotype: It is likely a read error, because the conserved phenylalanine at the end of the CDR3 is missing. The gene calls are TRBV28 and TRBJ2-3; 7 bases map to TRBD1. V lost 10 bases, J lost 0 bases, and 13 bases stayed unmatched. Germline values: CDR1 MDHEN, CDR2 SYDVKM. The CDR3 is 16 residues long. The CDR3 protein is CATTGMRGRSTDTQYS. The DNA of the CDR3 is TGTGCCACCACCGGGATGAGGGGGCGAAGCACAGATACGCAGTATTCT.

As to this clonotype: This could be a read error, since a much larger clone is one nucleotide away. V is TRBV10-2 and J is TRBJ1-3; the match to TRBD1 covers 9 bases. Germline V gives CDR1 WSHSY, CDR2 SAAADI. The CDR3 has 16 residues. Here the CDR3 reads CASSPDRGGSGNTVYF. Here the CDR3 DNA reads TGCGCCAGCAGCCCTGACAGGGGGGGATCTGGAAACACCGTATATTTT.

On this clonotype itself: One end of the junction varies from germline; a read error may be responsible. This chain uses TRBV11-2 with TRBJ1-5, with 10 nucleotides matching TRBD1. This CDR3 region has 18 residues. Germline values: CDR1 SGHAT, CDR2 FQNNGV. CDR3 amino acids: CASSQGTGELHSNQPHHF. The CDR3 coding sequence is TGTGCCAGCAGCCAGGGGACAGGGGAGCTCCACAGCAATCAGCCCCATCATTTT.

This chain connects TRBV9 to TRBJ2-3; maybe TRBD2 (5 bases). This CDR3 has 15 amino acids. CDR1 and CDR2 (germline): SGDLS, YYNGEE. The ends were cut back, 4 bases at V and 2 bases at J, with 14 bases in the middle. CDR3 sequence: CASSPKRGPTDTQYF. The CDR3 region has the DNA TGTGCCAGCAGCCCCAAACGGGGTCCCACAGATACGCAGTATTTT.

Concerning this clonotype: Compared with germline, one end of the junction differs, possibly owing to a read error. This sequence joins TRBV11-2 and TRBJ2-7; 10 bases are a match to TRBD2. The germline CDR1 and CDR2 sequences are SGHAT and FQNNGV. The CDR3 loop spans 15 amino acids. CDR3 sequence reads: CVSSFEPSGSGEQYF. In DNA, the CDR3 is TGTGTCAGCAGCTTCGAGCCTAGCGGGAGCGGCGAGCAGTATTTC.

The gene calls are TRBV18 and TRBJ1-5, with TRBD1 as a possible D gene (5 bases). V lost 3 bases to trimming and J lost 6 bases, with 9 bases between them. The CDR3 runs 13 residues. The germline V gene encodes CDR1 KGHSH and CDR2 LQKENI. The CDR3 region is CASSPGDVQPQHF. The CDR3 DNA sequence: TGTGCCAGCTCACCGGGGGATGTTCAGCCCCAGCATTTT.

V gene TRBV11-2 combines with J gene TRBJ2-1; 10 positions agree with TRBD2. With the DNA end fitting TRBJ2-7 better, the J assignment may be wrong. Germline CDR1 reads SGHAT; CDR2 reads FQNNGV. There are 16 residues in the CDR3. This CDR3 reads CASSPVRTSGYNEQYF. In DNA, the CDR3 is TGTGCCAGCAGCCCCGTTAGGACTAGCGGTTACAATGAGCAGTACTTC.

With regard to this clonotype: An end of the junction differs from the germline gene, which may be a read error. The chain combines TRBV29-1 with TRBJ2-3; unclear D gene. Germline V CDR1 and CDR2: SQVTM, ANQGSEA. The CDR3 sequence is 10 residues long. CDR3 region: CGVDTDTQYF. CDR3 nucleotide sequence: TGCGGCGTTGACACAGATACACAGTATTTT.

The chain has TRBV29-1 and TRBJ2-5; D uncertain. The V end was cut by 8 bases, the J end by 5 bases, with 24 bases between. Per the germline V gene, CDR1 is SQVTM and CDR2 is ANQGSEA. The CDR3 length is 15 residues. The CDR3 DNA follows: TGCAGCCTCGATCCCGGGTTTGAGTTCGCGGAGACCCAGTACTTC. It translates to CSLDPGFEFAETQYF.

In its sample, this clonotype was seen many times. The CDR3 loop reads CASSSRTSGGTDTQYF. The CDR3 nucleotides read TGTGCCAGCAGCTCCCGGACTAGCGGGGGCACAGATACGCAGTATTTT. The genes are TRBV11-1 and TRBJ2-3; TRBD2 matches 12 bases. Germline V gene data show CDR1 as SGHAT and CDR2 as FQDESV (reference sequence). This CDR3 contains 16 residues. The ends lost 4 bases at V and 1 base at J; junction bases unmatched: 3.

The table lists this clonotype with a few counts. The V call is TRBV5-1, the J call TRBJ1-1, with D uncertain. This CDR3 is 16 amino acids long. V lost 0 bases and J 0 bases, leaving 12 bases between the germline ends. The germline CDR1 and CDR2 sequences are SGHRS and YFSETQ. The CDR3 nucleotides read TGCGCCAGCAGCTTGGCCGAAGGGCGGATGAACACTGAAGCTTTCTTT. Translating gives CASSLAEGRMNTEAFF.

About this clonotype: At one end, the junction sequence differs from germline, possibly due to a read error. The chain links TRBV11-2 to TRBJ2-1; TRBD1 matches 7 bases. Germline V gene sequence: CDR1 SGHAT, CDR2 FQNNGV. The CDR3 length is 15 residues. CDR3 bases: TGTGCCAGCAGCCTCCCGGGACAGTCCTACAATAAGCAGTTCTTC. Translating gives CASSLPGQSYNKQFF.

This clonotype was observed once. This sequence may be a read error, since a much larger clone differs from it by one base. In this CDR3 the conserved last residue, phenylalanine or tryptophan, is missing, so a read error is likely. Because the CDR3's place on the DNA is in doubt, the DNA is left out and the CDR3 is given as listed by TCRdb. This chain links TRBV12-3 or TRBV12-4 with TRBJ2-1; the D segment call TRBD2 is taken from the table without a DNA check. The CDR3 sequence runs 12 residues, both termini included. This CDR3 reads CASSPGALGRFI.

The chain is built from TRBV30 and TRBJ1-6, with D unclear. With 7 bases removed from V and 4 bases from J, the gap between germline ends came to 11 bases. The CDR3 runs 13 residues. Germline V gene data show CDR1 as GTSNPN and CDR2 as SVGIG (reference sequence). The CDR3 sequence: CALAGEYNSPLHF. CDR3 bases: TGTGCCTTAGCAGGAGAATATAATTCACCCCTCCACTTT.

On this clonotype itself: Mismatch with germline at one junction end may stem from a read error. The chain links TRBV11-2 to TRBJ2-5, with D possibly matching TRBD2 (6 bases). CDR1 and CDR2 (germline): SGHAT, FQNNGV. The CDR3 runs 14 residues. The CDR3 DNA follows: TGCGCCAGGAGCTTAGCGGAGGCACGGGAGACCCAGTACTTC. Its protein product is CARSLAEARETQYF.

A word on this clonotype: At one of its ends the junction is not consistent with the germline gene, which may arise from a read error. V and J are TRBV12-3 or TRBV12-4 and TRBJ1-5, with D tentatively TRBD1 (5 bases). CDR3 length equals 15 residues. Here the CDR3 DNA reads TGTCCCAGCAGCCCGGGGGGTCTGAGCAATCAGCCCCAGCATTTT. The encoded protein is CPSSPGGLSNQPQHF.

This clonotype was detected a few times. The rearrangement joins TRBV28 to TRBJ2-5; 7 bases are a match to TRBD2. This CDR3 comprises 15 residues. Trimming removed 7 bases from V and 4 bases from J; junction bases left unmatched: 12. From germline, CDR1 is MDHEN and CDR2 SYDVKM. CDR3: CASTTLEGGSETQYF. DNA of the CDR3: TGTGCCAGCACCACCCTCGAGGGAGGGTCAGAGACCCAGTACTTC.

This chain joins TRBV5-1 and TRBJ1-2, with 11 bases aligning to TRBD1. Germline V CDR1 and CDR2: SGHRS, YFSETQ. This CDR3 has 19 residues. With V trimmed by 3 bases and J by 0 bases, 13 bases remained unmatched. In nucleotides, the CDR3 is TGCGCCAGCAGCTCCGACTGGACAGGGGGCGGCTTAGCTAACTATGGCTACACCTTC. The encoded protein is CASSSDWTGGGLANYGYTF.